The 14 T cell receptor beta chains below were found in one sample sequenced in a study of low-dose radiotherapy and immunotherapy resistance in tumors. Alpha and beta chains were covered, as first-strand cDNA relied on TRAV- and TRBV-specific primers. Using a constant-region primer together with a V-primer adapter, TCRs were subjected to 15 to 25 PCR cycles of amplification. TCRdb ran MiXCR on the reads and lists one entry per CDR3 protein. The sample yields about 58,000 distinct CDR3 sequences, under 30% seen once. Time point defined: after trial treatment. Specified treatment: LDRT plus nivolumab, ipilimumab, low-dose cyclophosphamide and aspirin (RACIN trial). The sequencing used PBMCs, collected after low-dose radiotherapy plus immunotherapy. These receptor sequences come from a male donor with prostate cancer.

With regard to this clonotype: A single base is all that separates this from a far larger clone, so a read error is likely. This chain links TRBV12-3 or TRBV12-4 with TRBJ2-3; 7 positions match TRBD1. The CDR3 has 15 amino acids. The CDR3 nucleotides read TGTGTCGGCCCGAAGGGACAGCCCAATGGGGATACGCAGTATTTT. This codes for CVGPKGQPNGDTQYF.

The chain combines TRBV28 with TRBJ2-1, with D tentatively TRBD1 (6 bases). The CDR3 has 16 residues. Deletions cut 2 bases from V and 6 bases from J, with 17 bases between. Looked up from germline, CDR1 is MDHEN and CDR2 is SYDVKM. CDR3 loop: CASSLIQGRVINEQFF. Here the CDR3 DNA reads TGTGCCAGCAGTTTAATTCAGGGGAGAGTCATCAATGAGCAGTTCTTC.

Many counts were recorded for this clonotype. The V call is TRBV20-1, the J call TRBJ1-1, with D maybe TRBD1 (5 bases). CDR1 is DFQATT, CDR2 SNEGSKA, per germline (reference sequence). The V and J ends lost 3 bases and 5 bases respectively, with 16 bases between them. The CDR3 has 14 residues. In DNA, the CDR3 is TGCAGTGCTAGCCCTAATTCTGGGGGGACTGAAGCTTTCTTT. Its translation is CSASPNSGGTEAFF.

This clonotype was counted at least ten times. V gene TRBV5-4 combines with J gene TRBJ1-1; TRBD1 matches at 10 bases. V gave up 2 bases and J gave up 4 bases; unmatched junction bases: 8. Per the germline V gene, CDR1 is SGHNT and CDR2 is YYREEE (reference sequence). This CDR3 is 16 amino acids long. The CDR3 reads CASSFGTGALGTEAFF. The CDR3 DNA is TGTGCCAGCAGCTTCGGGACAGGGGCCTTGGGCACTGAAGCTTTCTTT. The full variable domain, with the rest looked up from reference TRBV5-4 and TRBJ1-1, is ETGVTQSPTHLIKTRGQQVTLRCSSQSGHNTVSWYQQALGQGPQFIFQYYREEENGRGNFPPRFSGLQFPNYSSELNVNALELDDSALYLCASSFGTGALGTEAFFGQGTRLTVV.

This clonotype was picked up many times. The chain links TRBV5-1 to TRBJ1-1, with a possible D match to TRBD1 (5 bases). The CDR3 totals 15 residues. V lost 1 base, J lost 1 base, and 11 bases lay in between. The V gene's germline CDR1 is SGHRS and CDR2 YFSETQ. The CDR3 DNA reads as TGCGCCAGCAGCTTGCAGGGACCGGAGAACACTGAAGCTTTCTTT. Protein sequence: CASSLQGPENTEAFF.

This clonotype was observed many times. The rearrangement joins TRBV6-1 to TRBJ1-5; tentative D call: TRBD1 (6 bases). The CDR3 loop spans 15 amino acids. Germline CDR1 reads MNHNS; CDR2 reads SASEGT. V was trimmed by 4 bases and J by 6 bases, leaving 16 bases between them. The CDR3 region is CASSASWGPAQPQHF. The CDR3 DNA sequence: TGTGCCAGCAGTGCGTCCTGGGGGCCGGCTCAGCCCCAGCATTTT.

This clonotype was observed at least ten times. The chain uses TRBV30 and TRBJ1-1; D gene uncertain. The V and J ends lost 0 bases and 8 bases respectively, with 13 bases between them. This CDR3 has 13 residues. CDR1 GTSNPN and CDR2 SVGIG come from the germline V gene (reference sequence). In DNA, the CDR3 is TGTGCCTGGAGTGTCGGCGATGCGGGGGAAGCTTTCTTT. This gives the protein CAWSVGDAGEAFF.

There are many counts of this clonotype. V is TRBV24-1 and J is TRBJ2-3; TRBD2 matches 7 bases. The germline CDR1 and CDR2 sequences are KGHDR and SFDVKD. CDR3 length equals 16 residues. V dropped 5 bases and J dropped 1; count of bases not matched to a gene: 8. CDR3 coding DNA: TGTGCCACCAGTGCTACGAGCGGGGCCCGCACAGATACGCAGTATTTT. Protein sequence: CATSATSGARTDTQYF.

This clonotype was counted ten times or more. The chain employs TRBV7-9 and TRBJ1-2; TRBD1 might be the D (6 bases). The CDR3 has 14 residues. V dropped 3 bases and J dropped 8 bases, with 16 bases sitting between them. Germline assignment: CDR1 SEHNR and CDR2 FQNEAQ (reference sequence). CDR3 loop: CASSFPGTKDGYTF. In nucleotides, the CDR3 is TGTGCCAGCAGCTTCCCCGGGACAAAGGACGGCTACACCTTC.

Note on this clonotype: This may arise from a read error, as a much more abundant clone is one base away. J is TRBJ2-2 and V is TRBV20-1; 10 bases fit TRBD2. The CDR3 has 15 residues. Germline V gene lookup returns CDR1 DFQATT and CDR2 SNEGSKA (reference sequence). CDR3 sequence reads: CSARTSGRTAGELVF. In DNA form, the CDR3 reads TGCAGTGCCCGGACTAGCGGCCGAACGGCCGGGGAGCTGGTTTTT.

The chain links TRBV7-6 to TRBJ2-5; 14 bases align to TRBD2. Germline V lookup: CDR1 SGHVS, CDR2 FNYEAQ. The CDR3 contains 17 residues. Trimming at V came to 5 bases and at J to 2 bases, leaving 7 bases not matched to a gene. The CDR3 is CASSAGLAGAGQETQYF. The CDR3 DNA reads TGTGCCAGCAGCGCGGGACTAGCGGGAGCTGGGCAAGAGACCCAGTACTTC.

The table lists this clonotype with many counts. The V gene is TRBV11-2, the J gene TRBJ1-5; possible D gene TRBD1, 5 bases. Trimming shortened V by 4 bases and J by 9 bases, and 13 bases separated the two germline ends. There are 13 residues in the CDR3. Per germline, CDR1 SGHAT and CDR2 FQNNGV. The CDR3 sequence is CASSSGGEVPQHF. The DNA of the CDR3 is TGTGCCAGCAGCTCCGGGGGGGAGGTGCCCCAGCATTTT.

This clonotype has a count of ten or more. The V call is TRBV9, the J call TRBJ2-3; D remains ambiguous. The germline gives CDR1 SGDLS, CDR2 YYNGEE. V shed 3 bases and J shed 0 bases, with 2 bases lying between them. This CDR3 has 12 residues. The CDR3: CASSASTDTQYF. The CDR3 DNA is TGTGCCAGCAGCGCGAGCACAGATACGCAGTATTTT.

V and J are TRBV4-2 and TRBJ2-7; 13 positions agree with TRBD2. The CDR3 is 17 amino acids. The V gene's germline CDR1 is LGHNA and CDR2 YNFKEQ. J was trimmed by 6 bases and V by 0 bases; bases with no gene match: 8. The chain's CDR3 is CASSQETSGGNYAEQYF. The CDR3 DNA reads TGTGCCAGCAGCCAAGAGACTAGCGGGGGGAACTACGCCGAGCAGTACTTC.